This T cell receptor beta chain comes out of a study of post-analysis software for immune sequencing data. Study-wide results and caveats: F-measure co-clustering was strong for batch-matched samples. Multiple sclerosis patients had significantly lower normalized Chao1 diversity than controls. Patients carried five TRBV segments more frequently than controls did, and TRBV5-6, TRBV5-1 and TRBV20-1 were among them.

CDR3 size: 16 residues. Trimming shortened V by 7 bases and J by 6 bases, and 23 bases separated the two germline ends. Germline lookup yields CDR1 SGHTA and CDR2 FQGNSA. With regard to this clonotype: Its cognate antigen is unknown.

The TCR beta cDNA libraries carried unique molecular identifiers. About 500,000 cDNA molecules were obtained per 1 to 10 million input T cells. TCRdb fed the PCR reads into MiXCR, producing one record per CDR3 protein. The data show 650,000 to 850,000 distinct CDR3 sequences, about 53% seen once. What was sequenced was blood. This rearrangement joins TRBV7-2 to TRBJ2-3, with TRBD1 as a possible D gene (8 bases). This receptor was taken from a girl aged 5-17 years with multiple sclerosis. The CDR3 here is CASTPRWTGRADTQYF. For the CDR3, the DNA is TGTGCCAGCACCCCCAGGTGGACAGGGAGGGCGGATACGCAGTATTTT.